Below, 6 T cell receptor beta chains from the same sample are listed, as sequenced in a study of blood T cells in healthy people across ages. Next came a second PCR, run for about 6 to 11 cycles, which used a sample-barcoded 5' primer along with a J-beta primer mix. TCRdb reanalysed the 5' RACE reads using MiXCR and keeps one entry per CDR3 protein. The sample carries about 1.8 million distinct CDR3 sequences, around 48% recorded once. The sequencing input was blood. The receptors originated from a woman aged 40-49 years in good health.

V and J are TRBV7-9 and TRBJ2-5; TRBD1 matches at 10 bases. The J call could be wrong; TRBJ2-7 is a better fit for the DNA end. CDR1 is SEHNR and CDR2 is FQNEAQ in the germline V gene (reference sequence). The CDR3 length is 17 residues. The DNA of the CDR3 is TGTGCCAGCAGCACAAGACATGGAGGGACAGGGGTCCACGAGCAGTACTTC. It encodes CASSTRHGGTGVHEQYF.

This clonotype was counted only a few times. The genes are TRBV12-3 or TRBV12-4 and TRBJ2-1, with 9 bases that match TRBD2. The CDR3 runs 18 residues. The junction had 10 bases not matched to a gene; V was cut back by 3 bases and J by 1 base. The CDR3 here is CASSFWRGGVTSYNEQFF. Here the CDR3 DNA reads TGTGCCAGCAGTTTTTGGCGGGGGGGCGTAACGTCCTACAATGAGCAGTTCTTC.

The rearrangement joins TRBV7-9 to TRBJ2-5, with 11 bases matching TRBD2. CDR3 size: 15 residues. The germline V gene encodes CDR1 SEHNR and CDR2 FQNEAQ (reference sequence). With 4 bases clipped from V and 4 bases from J, the junction kept 5 bases outside the gene matches. The CDR3 DNA reads TGTGCCAGCAGCTCTGGGACTAGCGGTTTAGAGACCCAGTACTTC. It is translated as CASSSGTSGLETQYF.

The rearrangement links TRBV9 to TRBJ2-5; no definite D call. This CDR3 region has 14 residues. V was cut by 0 bases and J by 2 bases, with 8 bases left in between. Per germline, CDR1 SGDLS and CDR2 YYNGEE. The DNA of the CDR3 is TGTGCCAGCAGCGTAGACCGGGCTCAAGAGACCCAGTACTTC. Its protein product is CASSVDRAQETQYF.

The J gene is TRBJ2-4, the V gene TRBV20-1; D is unresolved. Germline V lookup: CDR1 DFQATT, CDR2 SNEGSKA (reference sequence). The CDR3 loop spans 14 amino acids. V was trimmed by 6 bases and J by 5 bases, leaving 17 bases between them. The CDR3 region is CSAPSMSGQNIQYF. The CDR3 nucleotides are TGCAGTGCCCCGAGCATGTCCGGCCAAAACATTCAGTACTTC.

This clonotype was counted only a few times. This sequence joins TRBV6-5 and TRBJ2-1, with 8 positions matching TRBD2. CDR1 and CDR2 (germline): MNHEY, SVGAGI. The CDR3 is made up of 12 amino acids. Trimming cost V 2 bases and J 15 bases; bases outside gene matches: 6. The CDR3 reads CASSYTGGALFF. The DNA for the CDR3 is TGTGCCAGCAGTTACACCGGGGGGGCATTGTTCTTC.